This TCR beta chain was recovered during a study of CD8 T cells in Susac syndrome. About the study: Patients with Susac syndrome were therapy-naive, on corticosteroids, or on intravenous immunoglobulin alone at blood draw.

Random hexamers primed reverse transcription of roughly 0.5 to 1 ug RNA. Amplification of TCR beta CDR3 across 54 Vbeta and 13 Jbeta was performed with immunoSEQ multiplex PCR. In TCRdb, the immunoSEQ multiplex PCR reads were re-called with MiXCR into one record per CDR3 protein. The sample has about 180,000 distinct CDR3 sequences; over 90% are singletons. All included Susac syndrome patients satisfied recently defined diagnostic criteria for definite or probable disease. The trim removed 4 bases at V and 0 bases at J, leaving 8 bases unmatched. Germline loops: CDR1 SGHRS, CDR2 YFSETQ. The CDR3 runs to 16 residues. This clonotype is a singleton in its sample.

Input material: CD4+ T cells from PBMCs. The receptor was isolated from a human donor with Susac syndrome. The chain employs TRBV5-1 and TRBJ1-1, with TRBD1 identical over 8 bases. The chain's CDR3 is CASSAGTGTMNTEAFF. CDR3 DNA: TGCGCCAGCAGCGCCGGGACAGGAACGATGAACACTGAAGCTTTCTTT.